The sequence of this T cell receptor (beta chain) was determined in a study of response to subunit inactivated influenza vaccine. This clonotype has a count of ten or more. What it binds is not known. V was clipped by 5 bases and J by 0 bases, with 11 bases between them. CDR3 size: 15 residues. Per germline, CDR1 MDHEN and CDR2 SYDVKM. TCRdb itself ran the RT-PCR reads through MiXCR, one entry per CDR3 protein. Here the sample spans about 300,000 distinct CDR3 sequences, 21% being singletons. Findings and limits, study-wide: The study's authors posited that every seasonal influenza vaccination enlists few new T cells.

This chain uses TRBV28 with TRBJ1-5; the D is unclear. The material sequenced was PBMCs from blood, taken roughly 20 months after vaccination. The receptor comes from a man between 50 and 69 years old who received an inactivated influenza vaccine. CDR3 residues: CASSKDELSNQPQHF. CDR3 in DNA: TGTGCCAGCAGTAAAGACGAGCTTAGCAATCAGCCCCAGCATTTT.